The 6 T cell receptor beta chains below come from one sample, sequenced in a study of blood T cell repertoires in COVID-19 (dated by TCRdb to about 2020). Library generation was performed with the immunoSEQ multiplex PCR assay. The source is immuneACCESS, and TCRdb retained only in-frame sequences with V and J called. Part of the clones is not carried over; for the studies checked, unresolved V genes explain less than half of this, and the remainder is unexplained. This sample gives 340,000 or so clones in total; 80% to 90% of them show up just once. 4% to 5% of the sample is in the top ten clones. Sequences were obtained from PBMCs or T cells enriched from blood (not recorded which). The receptors stem from a woman aged 40-49 years with acute COVID-19.

This clone was observed a handful of times. The chain carries TRBV19 and TRBJ2-2; maybe TRBD2 (5 bases). CDR3 length equals 11 residues. CDR1 and CDR2 (germline): LNHDA, SQIVND (reference sequence). V lost 9 bases and J 5 bases, leaving 7 bases between the germline ends. CDR3 DNA: TGTGCCAGCCGGAGGACCGGGGAGCTGTTTTTT. It specifies CASRRTGELFF.

V is TRBV5-1 and J is TRBJ1-1; no clear D. CDR3 length: 14 residues. Deletions cut 0 bases from V and 5 bases from J, with 11 bases between. The germline gives CDR1 SGHRS, CDR2 YFSETQ. The CDR3 DNA is TGCGCCAGCAGCTTGGCCGGTGTTTTTACTGAAGCTTTCTTT. Residues: CASSLAGVFTEAFF.

A word on this clone: Other nucleotide sequences in the sample specify the same CDR3. V and J are TRBV18 and TRBJ1-2, with TRBD1 as a possible D gene (6 bases). V lost 2 bases, J lost 2 bases, and 6 bases lay in between. The CDR3 spans 13 residues. Germline V lookup: CDR1 KGHSH, CDR2 LQKENI. CDR3 region: CASSPGGNYGYTF. CDR3 sequence (DNA): TGTGCCAGCTCACCAGGGGGCAACTATGGCTACACCTTC. The full variable domain, in which reference TRBV18 and TRBJ1-2 provide the parts outside the CDR3, is NAGVMQNPRHLVRRRGQEARLRCSPMKGHSHVYWYRQLPEEGLKFMVYLQKENIIDESGMPKERFSAEFPKEGPSILRIQQVVRGDSAAYFCASSPGGNYGYTFGSGTRLTVV.

In its sample, this clone was seen a few times. The chain recombines TRBV27 with TRBJ1-2, with 8 bases that match TRBD1. The J segment lost 7 bases and the V segment lost 8 bases, leaving 15 bases of the junction unmatched. CDR3 length: 15 residues. In germline, CDR1 is MNHEY, CDR2 SMNVEV (reference sequence). CDR3 protein: CASGRNQAGGSGYTF. In nucleotides, the CDR3 is TGTGCCAGCGGCCGCAACCAGGCAGGGGGCAGTGGCTACACCTTC.

DNA for the CDR3: TGTGCCAGCAGCCCGCGGGTAGCGGGGGGCGGGACAGATACGCAGTATTTT. This translates into CASSPRVAGGGTDTQYF. The V and J genes are TRBV5-4 and TRBJ2-3; TRBD2 matches 10 bases. The germline V gene has CDR1 SGHNT and CDR2 YYREEE (reference sequence). V lost 4 bases and J lost 3; bases outside the gene matches: 11. This CDR3 is built from 17 residues.

The chain combines TRBV2 with TRBJ1-2; 8 bases fit TRBD1. The germline gives CDR1 SNHLY, CDR2 FYNNEI. V lost 6 bases and J lost 0; bases outside the gene matches: 3. This CDR3 region has 14 residues. CDR3 protein: CASRTQGANYGYTF. The CDR3 coding sequence is TGTGCCAGCAGGACACAGGGGGCTAACTATGGCTACACCTTC.